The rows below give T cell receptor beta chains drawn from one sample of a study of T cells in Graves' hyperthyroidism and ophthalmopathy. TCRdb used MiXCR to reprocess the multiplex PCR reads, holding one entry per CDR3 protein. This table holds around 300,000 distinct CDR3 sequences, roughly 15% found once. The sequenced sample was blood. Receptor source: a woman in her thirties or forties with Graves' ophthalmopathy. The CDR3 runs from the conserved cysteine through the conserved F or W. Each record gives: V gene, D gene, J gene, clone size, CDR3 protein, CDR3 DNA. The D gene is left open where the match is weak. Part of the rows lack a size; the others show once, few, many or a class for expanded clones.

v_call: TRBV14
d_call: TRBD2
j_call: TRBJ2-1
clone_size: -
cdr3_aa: CASSQDLKTSGSSYNEQFF
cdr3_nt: TGTGCCAGCAGCCAAGATCTAAAGACTAGCGGGAGCTCCTACAATGAGCAGTTCTTC

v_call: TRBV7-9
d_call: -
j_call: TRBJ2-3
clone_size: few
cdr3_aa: CASNRQEEDTQYF
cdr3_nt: TGTGCCAGCAACCGACAGGAGGAAGATACGCAGTATTTT

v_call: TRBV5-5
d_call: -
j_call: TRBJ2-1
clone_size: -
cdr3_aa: CASSLAAPGSNEQFF
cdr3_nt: TGTGCCAGCAGCTTGGCAGCCCCCGGATCCAATGAGCAGTTCTTC

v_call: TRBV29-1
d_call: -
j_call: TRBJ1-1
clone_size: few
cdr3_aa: CSVSPVLGPWAFF
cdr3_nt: TGCAGCGTTTCCCCGGTTTTGGGGCCATGGGCTTTCTTT

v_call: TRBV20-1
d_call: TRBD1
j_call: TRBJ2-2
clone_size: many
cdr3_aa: CSARGKGASTGELFF
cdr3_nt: TGCAGTGCTAGAGGGAAGGGGGCAAGCACCGGGGAGCTGTTTTTT

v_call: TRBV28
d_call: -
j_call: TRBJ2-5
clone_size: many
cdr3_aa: CASMKGSQAQYF
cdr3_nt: TGTGCCAGCATGAAGGGAAGTCAGGCCCAGTACTTC

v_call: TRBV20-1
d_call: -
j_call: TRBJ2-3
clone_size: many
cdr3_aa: CSAHPGLTQYF
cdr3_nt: TGCAGTGCCCATCCGGGACTTACGCAGTATTTT

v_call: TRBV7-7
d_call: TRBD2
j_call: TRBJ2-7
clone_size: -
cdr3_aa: CASSPGLAGDEQYF
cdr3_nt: TGTGCTAGCAGCCCGGGACTAGCGGGGGACGAGCAGTACTTC

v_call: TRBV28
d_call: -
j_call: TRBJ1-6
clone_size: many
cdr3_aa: CASSSPIGGSAPLHF
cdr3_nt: TGTGCCAGCAGTTCACCCATCGGGGGTTCGGCACCCCTCCACTTT

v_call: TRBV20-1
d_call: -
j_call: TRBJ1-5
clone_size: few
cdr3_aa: CSVAPPGADQPQHF
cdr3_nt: TGCAGTGTTGCCCCTCCAGGGGCGGATCAGCCCCAGCATTTT

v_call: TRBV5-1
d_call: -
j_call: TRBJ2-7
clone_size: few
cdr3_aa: CASSPAQGALYEQYF
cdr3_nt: TGCGCCAGCAGCCCCGCCCAGGGAGCTCTATACGAGCAGTACTTC

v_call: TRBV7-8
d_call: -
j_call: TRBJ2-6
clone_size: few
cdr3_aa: CASSITSGGANVLTF
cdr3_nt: TGTGCCAGCAGCATAACCTCTGGTGGGGCCAACGTCCTGACTTTC

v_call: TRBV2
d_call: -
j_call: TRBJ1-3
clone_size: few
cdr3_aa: CARGNGNTIYF
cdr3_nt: TGTGCCCGGGGGAATGGAAACACCATATATTTT

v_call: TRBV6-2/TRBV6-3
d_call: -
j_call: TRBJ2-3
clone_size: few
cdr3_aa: CASSWQSTDTQYF
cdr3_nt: TGTGCCAGCAGTTGGCAGAGCACAGATACGCAGTATTTT

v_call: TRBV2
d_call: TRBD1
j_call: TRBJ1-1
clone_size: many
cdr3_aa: CASSDWGRGDLNTEAFF
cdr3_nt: TGTGCCAGCAGTGACTGGGGCAGGGGGGACCTGAACACTGAAGCTTTCTTT

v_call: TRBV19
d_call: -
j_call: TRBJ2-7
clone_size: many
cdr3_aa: CASSIQGTRSYEQYF
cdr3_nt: TGTGCCAGTAGTATCCAGGGGACTCGCTCCTACGAGCAGTACTTC

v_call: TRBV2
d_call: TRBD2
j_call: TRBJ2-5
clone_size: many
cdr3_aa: CASRLAGPGAQYF
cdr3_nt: TGTGCCAGCCGACTAGCGGGGCCGGGGGCCCAGTACTTC

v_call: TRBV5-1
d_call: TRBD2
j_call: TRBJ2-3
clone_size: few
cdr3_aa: CASSSGLAGASTDTQYF
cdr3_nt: TGCGCCAGCAGCTCCGGACTAGCGGGGGCCTCCACAGATACGCAGTATTTT

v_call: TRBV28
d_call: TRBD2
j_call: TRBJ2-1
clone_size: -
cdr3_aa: CASNPGSGSSYNEQFF
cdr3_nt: TGTGCCAGCAACCCAGGGAGCGGGAGCTCCTACAATGAGCAGTTCTTC

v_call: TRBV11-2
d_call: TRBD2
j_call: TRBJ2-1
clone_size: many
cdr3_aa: CASSLAWTSGGASNEQFF
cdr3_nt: TGTGCCAGCAGCCTCGCGTGGACTAGCGGGGGGGCCAGCAATGAGCAGTTCTTC

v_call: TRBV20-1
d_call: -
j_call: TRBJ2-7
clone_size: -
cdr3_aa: CSADQSETYEQYF
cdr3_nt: TGCAGTGCCGACCAAAGCGAGACCTACGAGCAGTACTTC

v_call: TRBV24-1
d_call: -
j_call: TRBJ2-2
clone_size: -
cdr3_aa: CATSDSAVSNTGELFF
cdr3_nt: TGTGCCACCAGTGATAGCGCGGTTTCGAACACCGGGGAGCTGTTTTTT

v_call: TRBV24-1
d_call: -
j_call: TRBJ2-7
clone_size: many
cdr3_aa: CATSDDRPSSCPEQYF
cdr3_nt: TGTGCCACCAGTGATGACCGACCTTCCTCCTGCCCCGAGCAGTACTTC

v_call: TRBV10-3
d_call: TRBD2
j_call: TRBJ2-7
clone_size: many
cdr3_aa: CAIRVRLAGMETYEQYF
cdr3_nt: TGTGCCATCAGGGTTAGACTAGCGGGAATGGAGACCTACGAGCAGTACTTC

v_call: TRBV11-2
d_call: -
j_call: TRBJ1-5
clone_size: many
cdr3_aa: CASSLAGAGQPQHF
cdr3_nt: TGTGCCAGCAGCTTAGCAGGGGCTGGTCAGCCCCAGCATTTT

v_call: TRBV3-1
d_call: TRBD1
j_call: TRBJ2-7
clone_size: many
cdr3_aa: CASSRGGTGAYEQYF
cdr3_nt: TGTGCCAGCAGCCGAGGGGGGACAGGGGCCTACGAGCAGTACTTC

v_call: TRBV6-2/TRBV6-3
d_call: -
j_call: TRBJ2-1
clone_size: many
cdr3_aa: CASPRASGTHHNEQFF
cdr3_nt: TGTGCCAGCCCTCGGGCCTCCGGGACTCACCACAATGAGCAGTTCTTC

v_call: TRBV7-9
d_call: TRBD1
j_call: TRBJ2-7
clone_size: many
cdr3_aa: CASSTKGGIDEQYF
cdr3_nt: TGTGCCAGCAGCACAAAAGGGGGCATCGACGAGCAGTACTTC

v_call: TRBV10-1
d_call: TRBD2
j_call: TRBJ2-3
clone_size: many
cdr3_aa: CASSSGSDTQYF
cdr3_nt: TGCGCCAGCAGTAGCGGGAGCGATACGCAGTATTTT

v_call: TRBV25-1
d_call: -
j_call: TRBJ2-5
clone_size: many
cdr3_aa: CASSEAGGETQYF
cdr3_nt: TGTGCCAGCAGTGAAGCAGGAGGGGAGACCCAGTACTTC

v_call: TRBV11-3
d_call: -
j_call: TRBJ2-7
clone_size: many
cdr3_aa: CASSLVGRGTKQYF
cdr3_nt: TGTGCCAGCAGCTTAGTTGGGCGAGGGACCAAGCAGTACTTC

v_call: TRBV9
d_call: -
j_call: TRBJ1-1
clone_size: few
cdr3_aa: CASSVGKQGPEAFF
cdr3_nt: TGTGCCAGCAGCGTAGGAAAACAGGGCCCTGAAGCTTTCTTT

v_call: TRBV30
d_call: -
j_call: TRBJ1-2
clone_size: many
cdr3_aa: CAWTTGALPTF
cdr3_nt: TGTGCCTGGACCACCGGGGCCCTCCCCACCTTC

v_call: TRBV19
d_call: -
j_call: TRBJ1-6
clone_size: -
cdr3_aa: CASSMFRNNSPLHF
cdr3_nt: TGTGCCAGTAGTATGTTCAGGAATAATTCACCCCTCCACTTT

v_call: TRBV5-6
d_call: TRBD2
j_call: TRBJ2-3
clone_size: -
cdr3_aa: CASSELAGMDTDTQYF
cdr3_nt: TGTGCCAGCAGCGAACTAGCGGGAATGGACACAGATACGCAGTATTTT

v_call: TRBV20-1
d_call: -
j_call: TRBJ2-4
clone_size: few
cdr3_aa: CSALPSLAKNIQYF
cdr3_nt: TGCAGTGCTCTTCCTTCCCTAGCCAAAAACATTCAGTACTTC

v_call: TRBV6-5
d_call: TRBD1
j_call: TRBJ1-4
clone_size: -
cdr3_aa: CASSYHLEGGTEKLFF
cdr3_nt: TGTGCCAGCAGTTATCATTTGGAAGGGGGCACCGAAAAACTGTTTTTT

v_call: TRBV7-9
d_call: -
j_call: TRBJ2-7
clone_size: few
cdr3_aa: CASSLAPLDRRYEQYF
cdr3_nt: TGTGCCAGCAGCTTGGCGCCATTAGACAGGAGATACGAGCAGTACTTC

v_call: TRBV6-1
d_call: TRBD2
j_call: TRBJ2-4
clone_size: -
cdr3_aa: CASLRGRGTSGGPVNIQYF
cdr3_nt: TGTGCCAGCCTACGGGGGCGGGGGACTAGCGGGGGTCCGGTTAACATTCAGTACTTC

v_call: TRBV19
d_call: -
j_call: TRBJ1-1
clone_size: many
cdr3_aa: CASSLKVGTEAFF
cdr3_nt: TGTGCCAGTAGCCTAAAGGTAGGCACTGAAGCTTTCTTT

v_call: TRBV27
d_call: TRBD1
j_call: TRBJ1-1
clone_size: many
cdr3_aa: CASKGLGTANTEAFF
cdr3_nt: TGTGCCAGCAAGGGATTAGGGACAGCTAACACTGAAGCTTTCTTT

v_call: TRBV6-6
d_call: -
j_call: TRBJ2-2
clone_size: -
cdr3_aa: CASSYRGAFTGELFF
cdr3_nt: TGTGCCAGCAGTTACCGCGGGGCCTTCACCGGGGAGCTGTTTTTT

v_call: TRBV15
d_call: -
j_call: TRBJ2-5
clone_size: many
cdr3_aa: CATSRDKKGTQYF
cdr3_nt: TGTGCCACCAGCAGAGATAAGAAGGGGACCCAGTACTTC

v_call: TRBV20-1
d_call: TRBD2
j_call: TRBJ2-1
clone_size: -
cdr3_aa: CSARTSGGGLLVSEQFF
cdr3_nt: TGCAGTGCCCGGACTAGCGGGGGCGGGCTTCTAGTCAGTGAGCAGTTCTTC

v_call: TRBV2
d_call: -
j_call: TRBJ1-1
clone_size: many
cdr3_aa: CASSEEDGDTEAFF
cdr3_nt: TGTGCCAGCAGTGAAGAGGACGGAGACACTGAAGCTTTCTTT

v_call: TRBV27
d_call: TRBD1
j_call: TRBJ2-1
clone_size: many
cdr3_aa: CASSPGQGKNNEQFF
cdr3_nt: TGTGCCAGCAGTCCGGGACAGGGGAAGAACAATGAGCAGTTCTTC